This T cell receptor beta chain emerged from a study of tumor and adjacent non-tumor tissue in lung cancer. This CDR3 has 16 amino acids. Per germline, CDR1 SGHAT and CDR2 FQNNGV. No cell sorting was done before RNA was extracted from the tissue. Distant lung tissue was collected more than 3 cm away from the tumor edge. As concerns this clonotype: At one boundary the junction diverges from the germline segment, which might be a read error.

The library came from three nested PCR rounds adapted from ARM-PCR protocols. TCRdb re-called the multiplex PCR reads with MiXCR, one entry per CDR3 protein. The data show some 80,000 distinct CDR3 sequences, over 60% seen once. The chain uses TRBV11-2 and TRBJ2-2; a weak D match, TRBD2 (5 bases). Sample: distant non-tumor lung tissue. The TCR originated in a man aged 65-85 years with non-small cell lung cancer. This CDR3 reads CASGLVGTVIAGELFF. The CDR3 DNA sequence: TGTGCCAGCGGCTTAGTGGGCACAGTGATTGCCGGGGAACTGTTTTTT.